These 21 T cell receptor beta chains share one sample of origin, sequenced in a study of T cell responses to AZD1222 COVID-19 vaccine. Method: immunoSEQ multiplex PCR; TCRdb's copy keeps in-frame clones and lacks some. This table holds tens of thousands of clones, about 90% found once. The source material was peripheral blood, sampled on day 0 of MenACWY control vaccination. The origin of the receptors is an adult in good health.

V and J are TRBV9 and TRBJ2-7; 9 nucleotides line up with TRBD2. There are 15 residues in the CDR3. The germline V gene encodes CDR1 SGDLS and CDR2 YYNGEE. V shed 4 bases and J 5 bases; nucleotides not matched to a gene: 10. This CDR3 reads CASSKGLARFDEQYF. The CDR3 bases are TGTGCCAGCAGCAAGGGACTAGCTCGGTTTGACGAGCAGTACTTC.

CDR3 amino acids: CATSDLGGQETQYF. The CDR3, as DNA: TGTGCCACCAGTGATCTCGGTGGCCAAGAGACCCAGTACTTC. This rearrangement joins TRBV24-1 to TRBJ2-5; D is uncertain. There are 14 residues in the CDR3. Deletions cut 3 bases from V and 1 base from J, with 8 bases between. Germline CDR1 and CDR2: KGHDR and SFDVKD.

The chain links TRBV11-2 to TRBJ2-7; 9 positions match TRBD2. CDR1 is SGHAT and CDR2 is FQNNGV in the germline V gene. The CDR3 has 16 amino acids. Unmatched junction bases numbered 9, after V lost 1 base and J lost 5 bases. CDR3 in DNA: TGTGCCAGCAGCTTAGGAGGTAGCGGGGGCGTCAACGAGCAGTACTTC. This translates into CASSLGGSGGVNEQYF.

V usage is TRBV11-2 and J usage is TRBJ2-3; D gene uncertain. The V and J ends lost 3 bases and 7 bases respectively, with 11 bases between them. Germline V gives CDR1 SGHAT, CDR2 FQNNGV. The CDR3 length is 13 residues. The CDR3 DNA sequence: TGTGCCAGCAGCTTGGCGCCCCGTAATACGCAGTATTTT. It translates to CASSLAPRNTQYF. Full variable domain (outside the CDR3, taken from reference TRBV11-2 and TRBJ2-3): EAGVAQSPRYKIIEKRQSVAFWCNPISGHATLYWYQQILGQGPKLLIQFQNNGVVDDSQLPKDRFSAERLKGVDSTLKIQPAKLEDSAVYLCASSLAPRNTQYFGPGTRLTVL.

The V call is TRBV7-6, the J call TRBJ2-6; D is perhaps TRBD2 (6 bases). The CDR3 contains 16 residues. The V gene's germline CDR1 is SGHVS and CDR2 FNYEAQ. V lost 4 bases to trimming and J lost 2 bases, with 12 bases between them. The CDR3 DNA follows: TGTGCCAGCAGCTCGTACTCGGGGGCTGGGGCCAACGTCCTGACTTTC. Its protein is CASSSYSGAGANVLTF.

The chain carries TRBV6-6 and TRBJ2-7, with 9 nucleotides matching TRBD1. Germline values: CDR1 MNHNY, CDR2 SVGAGI (reference sequence). CDR3 length: 15 amino acids. V was pared by 6 bases and J by 0 bases, with 6 bases of the junction left unmatched. The CDR3 is CASRLPGQGSYEQYF. For the CDR3, the DNA is TGTGCCAGCAGACTACCGGGACAGGGCTCCTACGAGCAGTACTTC.

This sequence joins TRBV9 and TRBJ1-2, with D perhaps TRBD1 (5 bases). The length of the CDR3 is 14 residues. Germline V gene sequence: CDR1 SGDLS, CDR2 YYNGEE. V was clipped by 4 bases and J by 5 bases, with 15 bases between them. The CDR3 DNA sequence: TGTGCCAGCAGCCCCCAGACAGAATCTTATGGCTACACCTTC. Translation gives CASSPQTESYGYTF.

This clone has only one observation. The J gene is TRBJ1-4, the V gene TRBV3-1 (or the pseudogene TRBV3-2), with 9 bases fitting TRBD1. The CDR3 spans 12 residues. Germline V gene sequence: CDR1 LGHDT, CDR2 YNNKEL (reference sequence). The ends lost 10 bases at V and 7 bases at J; junction bases unmatched: 4. Here the CDR3 reads CATSQGAEKLFF. CDR3 DNA: TGTGCCACCTCACAGGGGGCTGAAAAACTGTTTTTT.

The chain joins TRBV3-1 (or the pseudogene TRBV3-2) to TRBJ1-5, with a tentative D call TRBD1 (5 bases). The CDR3 is made up of 13 amino acids. Germline V gene data show CDR1 as LGHDT and CDR2 as YNNKEL (reference sequence). V gave up 4 bases and J gave up 6 bases, with 10 bases separating them. The CDR3 bases are TGTGCCAGCAGCCCCCGGGGGGGTCAGCCCCAGCATTTT. It codes for CASSPRGGQPQHF.

Worth noting for this clone: The sample has other DNA sequences that encode this CDR3 too. The J gene is TRBJ1-5, the V gene TRBV6-5, with TRBD1 as a possible D gene (5 bases). CDR1 and CDR2 (germline): MNHEY, SVGAGI. Trimming left V 5 bases short and J 4 bases short, with 6 bases between. The CDR3 consists of 12 residues. CDR3 sequence reads: CASSQGNQPQHF. The CDR3 bases are TGTGCCAGCAGTCAGGGAAATCAGCCCCAGCATTTT.

This rearrangement joins TRBV21-1 to TRBJ2-7; TRBD1, the table's D call, was not compared with the DNA. TRBV21-1 is an annotated pseudogene. This CDR3 contains 15 residues. DNA for the CDR3: TGTGCCAGCAGCAAACGCGGGGACAGGGGCTACGAGCAGTACTTC. Translated: CASSKRGDRGYEQYF.

The chain uses TRBV6-2 or TRBV6-3 and TRBJ2-1; D may correspond to TRBD1 or TRBD2 (5 bases each). The CDR3 extends over 14 amino acids. Trimming pared 6 bases from V and 4 bases from J, leaving 13 bases between. Germline V gene data show CDR1 as MNHEY and CDR2 as SVGEGT. CDR3 amino acids: CASSPTGTYNEQFF. CDR3 sequence (DNA): TGTGCCAGCAGCCCCACCGGGACGTACAATGAGCAGTTCTTC.

V usage is TRBV5-1 and J usage is TRBJ1-1; D gene ambiguous. In germline, CDR1 is SGHRS, CDR2 YFSETQ. The CDR3 consists of 15 residues. With 1 base removed from V and 5 bases from J, the gap between germline ends came to 15 bases. The chain's CDR3 is CASSLSVDFGTEAFF. As DNA, the CDR3 is TGCGCCAGCAGCTTGTCGGTGGATTTCGGTACTGAAGCTTTCTTT.

The chain recombines TRBV27 with TRBJ1-2, with 7 positions matching TRBD1. This CDR3 has 15 residues. The germline V gene encodes CDR1 MNHEY and CDR2 SMNVEV (reference sequence). J was trimmed by 1 base and V by 6 bases; bases with no gene match: 8. CDR3 sequence: CASRSTGTYNYGYTF. CDR3 sequence (DNA): TGTGCCAGCAGGTCGACAGGGACCTATAACTATGGCTACACCTTC.

The chain combines TRBV4-2 with TRBJ1-1; no clear D gene. This CDR3 is built from 13 residues. Germline CDR1 LGHNA, CDR2 YNFKEQ. The V and J ends lost 1 base and 1 base respectively, with 4 bases between them. CDR3 bases: TGTGCCAGCAGCCAAGCCAGGAACACTGAAGCTTTCTTT. It translates to CASSQARNTEAFF.

The rearrangement joins TRBV7-2 to TRBJ1-1; 9 positions agree with TRBD1. Germline V gene sequence: CDR1 SGHTA, CDR2 FQGNSA. The CDR3 length is 15 residues. The J segment lost 4 bases and the V segment lost 4 bases, leaving 7 bases of the junction unmatched. CDR3 sequence reads: CASSSMDRGGTEAFF. CDR3 in DNA: TGTGCCAGCAGCTCGATGGACAGGGGAGGCACTGAAGCTTTCTTT. Supplemented by reference TRBV7-2 and TRBJ1-1, the full variable domain reads GAGVSQSPSNKVTEKGKDVELRCDPISGHTALYWYRQSLGQGLEFLIYFQGNSAPDKSGLPSDRFSAERTGGSVSTLTIQRTQQEDSAVYLCASSSMDRGGTEAFFGQGTRLTVV.

This rearrangement joins TRBV27 to TRBJ2-3; TRBD2 aligns across 8 bases. CDR3 size: 17 residues. Germline values: CDR1 MNHEY, CDR2 SMNVEV (reference sequence). Trimming removed 3 bases from V and 5 bases from J; junction bases left unmatched: 13. The CDR3 region is CASSFSLGLAAIDTQYF. The CDR3 coding sequence is TGTGCCAGCAGTTTTAGTCTCGGACTAGCAGCAATAGATACGCAGTATTTT.

The CDR3 loop is CASLTGVGETQYF. The CDR3 DNA sequence: TGTGCCAGCTTGACAGGGGTAGGAGAGACCCAGTACTTC. V gene TRBV2 combines with J gene TRBJ2-5, with 8 positions matching TRBD1. Per germline, CDR1 SNHLY and CDR2 FYNNEI. There are 13 residues in the CDR3. V was pared by 8 bases and J by 4 bases, with 6 bases of the junction left unmatched.

The gene calls are TRBV5-1 and TRBJ2-2, with 14 bases lining up with TRBD2. Germline lookup yields CDR1 SGHRS and CDR2 YFSETQ. CDR3 length equals 18 residues. The V segment lost 4 bases and the J segment 2 bases; nucleotides outside the gene matches: 7. In nucleotides, the CDR3 is TGCGCCAGCAGCACAGGACTAGCGGGAGGTGATAACACCGGGGAGCTGTTTTTT. Amino acid sequence: CASSTGLAGGDNTGELFF.

The chain is built from TRBV5-4 and TRBJ1-1; D is unclear. V was pared by 4 bases and J by 0 bases, with 4 bases between. Germline V gene sequence: CDR1 SGHNT, CDR2 YYREEE (reference sequence). CDR3 length: 12 amino acids. DNA for the CDR3: TGTGCCAGCAGCACGATGAACACTGAAGCTTTCTTT. As protein: CASSTMNTEAFF.

The chain combines TRBV28 with TRBJ2-1, with 8 bases fitting TRBD2. J lost 9 bases, V lost 7 bases, and 17 bases had no gene match. The germline CDR1 and CDR2 sequences are MDHEN and SYDVKM. CDR3 size: 16 residues. CDR3 region: CASTHSRGGLIGEQFF. The DNA of the CDR3 is TGTGCCAGCACCCACAGCCGGGGGGGGCTTATAGGTGAGCAGTTCTTC.